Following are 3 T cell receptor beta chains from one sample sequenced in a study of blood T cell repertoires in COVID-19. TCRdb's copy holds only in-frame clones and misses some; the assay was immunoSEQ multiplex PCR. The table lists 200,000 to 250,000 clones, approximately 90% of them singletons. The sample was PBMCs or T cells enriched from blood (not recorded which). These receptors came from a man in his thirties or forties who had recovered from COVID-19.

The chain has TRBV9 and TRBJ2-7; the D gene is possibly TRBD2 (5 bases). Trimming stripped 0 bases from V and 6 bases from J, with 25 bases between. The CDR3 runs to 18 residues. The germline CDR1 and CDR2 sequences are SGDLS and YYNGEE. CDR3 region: CASSVVGESRVKISEQYF. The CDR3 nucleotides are TGTGCCAGCAGCGTAGTTGGGGAGAGCCGAGTTAAGATAAGCGAGCAGTACTTC.

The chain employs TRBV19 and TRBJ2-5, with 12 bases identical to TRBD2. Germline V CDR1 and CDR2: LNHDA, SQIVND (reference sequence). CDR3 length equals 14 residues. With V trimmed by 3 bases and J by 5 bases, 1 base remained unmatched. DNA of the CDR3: TGTGCCAGTAGTATGGGGACTAGCGGGGAGACCCAGTACTTC. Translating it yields CASSMGTSGETQYF.

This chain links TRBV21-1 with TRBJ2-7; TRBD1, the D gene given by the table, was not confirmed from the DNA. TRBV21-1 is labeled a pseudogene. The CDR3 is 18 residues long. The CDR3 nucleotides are TGTGCCACCGAGCCCTACAGGGGTCTATGTGATGGTCCCACCGGGCAGTACTTC. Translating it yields CATEPYRGLCDGPTGQYF.